The subject of this entry is one TCR beta chain. The data are from a study of CD8 T cells in Susac syndrome. The multiple sclerosis controls, all treatment-naive patients, had relapsing-remitting disease that was stable or active. The V gene end was trimmed by 6 bases and the J gene end by 1 base; junction bases not matched to a gene: 7. This CDR3 comprises 15 residues. It was with random hexamers that roughly 0.45 to 1 ug RNA was reverse transcribed. TCRdb re-derived calls from the immunoSEQ multiplex PCR reads in MiXCR, one entry per CDR3 protein. This table has roughly 180,000 distinct CDR3 sequences, about 93% appearing once.

This clonotype was obtained from a human donor with multiple sclerosis. V usage is TRBV12-3 or TRBV12-4 and J usage is TRBJ2-7, with 9 bases matching TRBD1. The specimen sequenced was CD4+ T cells from PBMCs. CDR3 DNA sequence: TGTGCCAGCAGACGTACCGGGACAGGGTCCTACGAGCAGTACTTC. Amino acid sequence: CASRRTGTGSYEQYF.